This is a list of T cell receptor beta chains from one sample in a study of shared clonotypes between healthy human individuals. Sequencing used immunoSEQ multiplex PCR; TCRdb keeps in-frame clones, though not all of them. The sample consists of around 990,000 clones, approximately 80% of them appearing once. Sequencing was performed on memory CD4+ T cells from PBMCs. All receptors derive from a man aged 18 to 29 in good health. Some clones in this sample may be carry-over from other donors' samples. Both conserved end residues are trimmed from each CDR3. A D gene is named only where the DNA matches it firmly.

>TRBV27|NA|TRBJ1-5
ASSLIFDQPQH
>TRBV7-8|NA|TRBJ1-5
ASSLTNQPQH
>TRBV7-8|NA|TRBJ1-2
ASSLSRVASGYT
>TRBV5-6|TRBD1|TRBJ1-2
ASSRDRGLS
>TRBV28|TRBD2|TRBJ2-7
ASSGRPHYEQY
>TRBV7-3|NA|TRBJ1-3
ASSPSVANTIY
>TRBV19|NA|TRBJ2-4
ASSRGHTIAKNIQY
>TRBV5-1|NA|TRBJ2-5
ASSRGYSHTETQY
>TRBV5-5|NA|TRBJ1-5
ASSWAGSSGDQPQH
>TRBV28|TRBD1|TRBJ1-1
ASSPPQGASAEAF
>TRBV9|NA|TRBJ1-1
ASSPRGSENTEAF
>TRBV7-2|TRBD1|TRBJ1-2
AIRGDRRQTSYGYT
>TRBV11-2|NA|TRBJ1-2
ASSLDRRVHGYT
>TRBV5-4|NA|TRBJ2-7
ASRLDRNSYEQY
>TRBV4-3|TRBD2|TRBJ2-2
ASSQDPLAGVGGELF
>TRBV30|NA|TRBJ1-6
AWTAEGNSPLH
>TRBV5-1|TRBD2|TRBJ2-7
ASSRSGASYEQY
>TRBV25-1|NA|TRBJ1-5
ASSDSGEVQPQH
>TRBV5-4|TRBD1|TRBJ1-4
ASSRKQGSGSEKLF
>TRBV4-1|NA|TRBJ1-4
ASSQDQGLSEKLF
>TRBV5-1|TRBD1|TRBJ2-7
ASSFGDREGYEQY
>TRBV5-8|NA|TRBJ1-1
ASSPKVGGNTEAF
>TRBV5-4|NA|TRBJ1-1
ASSPSGGLVTEAF
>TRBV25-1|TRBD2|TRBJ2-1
ASRGTSGGYNEQF
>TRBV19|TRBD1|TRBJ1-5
ASSKGWTGWGNQPQH
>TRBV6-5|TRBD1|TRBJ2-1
ASSWDSYNEQF
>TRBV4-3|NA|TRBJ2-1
ASSRYTGSSYNEQF
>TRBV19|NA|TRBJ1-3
ASSDPGGRSGNTIY
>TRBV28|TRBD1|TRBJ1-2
ASSSGQGYGYT
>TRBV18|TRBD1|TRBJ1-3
ASSPQTGSNTGNTIY
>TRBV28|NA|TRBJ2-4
ASSRKGVAKNIQY
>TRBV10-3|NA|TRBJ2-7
AISESLTGSYEQY
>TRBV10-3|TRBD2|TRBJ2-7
AISLAGVSEQY
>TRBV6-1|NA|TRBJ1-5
ASSIDRQEPQH
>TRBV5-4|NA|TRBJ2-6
ASSLVGGAPGANVLT
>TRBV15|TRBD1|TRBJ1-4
ATSRDGQVTTNEKLF
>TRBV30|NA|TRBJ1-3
AWSEENTIY
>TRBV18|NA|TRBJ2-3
ASSPSLTDTQY
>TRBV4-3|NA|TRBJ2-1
ASSQDPLRGYNEQF
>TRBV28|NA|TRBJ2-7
ASSAPGRFYEQY
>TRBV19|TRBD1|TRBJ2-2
ASSTRTGTTGELF
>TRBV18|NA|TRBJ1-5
ASSPLGDWPQH
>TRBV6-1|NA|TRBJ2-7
ATLEDEQY
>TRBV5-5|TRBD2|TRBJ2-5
ASSLFSGETQY
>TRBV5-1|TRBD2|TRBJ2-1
ASRWGLGTFSYNEQF
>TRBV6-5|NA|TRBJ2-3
ASSYSGRTTDTQY
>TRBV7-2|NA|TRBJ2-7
ASSLAGTASLEQY
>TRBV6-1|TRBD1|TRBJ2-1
ASSPLPGQNNEQF
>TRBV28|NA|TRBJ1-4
ASLRGGTNEKLF
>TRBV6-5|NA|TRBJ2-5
ASREGGFQETQY
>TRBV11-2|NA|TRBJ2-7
ASSLLFSYEQY
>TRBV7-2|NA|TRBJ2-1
ASSLGTLGNEQF
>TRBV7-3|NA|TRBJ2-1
ASSSTWGGEQF
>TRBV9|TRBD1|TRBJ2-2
ASSATDRGLTGELF